The next 18 T cell receptor beta chains were all read from a single sample in a study of CD8+ T cells in alopecia areata. Sequencing relied on a cDNA template that was reverse transcribed from extracted RNA. Sequencing was performed with immunoSEQ multiplex PCR; in TCRdb, only in-frame clones are kept and a portion is missing. The sample lists roughly 97,000 clones, roughly 41% occurring once. Sequencing was performed on CD4+ T cells sorted from blood. The receptors were gathered from a human donor with alopecia areata.

This clone has just a few counts. The chain has TRBV6-1 and TRBJ2-3; 7 nucleotides line up with TRBD2. This CDR3 has 17 residues. Unmatched junction bases numbered 11, after V lost 2 bases and J lost 3 bases. Germline CDR1 is MNHNS and CDR2 is SASEGT. The CDR3 region is CASSEPPAGVSTDTQYF. For the CDR3, the DNA is TGTGCCAGCAGTGAACCCCCGGCGGGAGTATCGACAGATACGCAGTATTTT.

This clone has only a few counts. The chain combines TRBV30 with TRBJ1-4; D remains ambiguous. CDR1 is GTSNPN, CDR2 SVGIG, per germline (reference sequence). V lost 3 bases, J lost 5 bases, and 10 bases lay in between. The CDR3 length is 13 residues. The CDR3: CAWRRALNEKLFF. The DNA for the CDR3 is TGTGCCTGGAGGAGGGCGCTAAATGAAAAACTGTTTTTT.

This clone was observed a few times. The CDR3 is CSVEERTSGRVGGLDTQYF. In DNA, the CDR3 is TGCAGCGTTGAAGAAAGGACTAGCGGGAGAGTCGGTGGGTTGGATACGCAGTATTTT. This sequence joins TRBV29-1 and TRBJ2-3; the match to TRBD2 covers 13 bases. Germline assignment: CDR1 SQVTM and CDR2 ANQGSEA. The CDR3 extends over 19 amino acids. Germline trimming cut 0 bases from V and 6 bases from J; bases unmatched to any gene: 15.

The chain is built from TRBV9 and TRBJ2-3; D gene ambiguous. There are 12 residues in the CDR3. Trimming left V 4 bases short and J 2 bases short, with 5 bases between. Germline values: CDR1 SGDLS, CDR2 YYNGEE. CDR3 coding DNA: TGTGCCAGCAGCCAGCCCACAGATACGCAGTATTTT. Its protein product is CASSQPTDTQYF.

The chain employs TRBV30 and TRBJ1-3, with 7 nucleotides matching TRBD1. Germline V gene lookup returns CDR1 GTSNPN and CDR2 SVGIG (reference sequence). V trimming: 3 bases; J trimming: 2 bases; junction bases outside the gene matches: 1. This CDR3 contains 13 residues. In DNA form, the CDR3 reads TGTGCCTGGAGAGACAGGGCTGGAAACACCATATATTTT. Translation gives CAWRDRAGNTIYF. Variable domain in full (rest from reference TRBV30 and TRBJ1-3): SQTIHQWPATLVQPVGSPLSLECTVEGTSNPNLYWYRQAAGRGLQLLFYSVGIGQISSEVPQNLSASRPQDRQFILSSKKLLLSDSGFYLCAWRDRAGNTIYFGEGSWLTVV.

Only a few counts were recorded for this clone. This sequence joins TRBV29-1 and TRBJ1-1, with D unclear. Looked up from germline, CDR1 is SQVTM and CDR2 is ANQGSEA. Trimming left V 8 bases short and J 3 bases short, with 10 bases between. The CDR3 is 11 residues long. CDR3 protein: CSSGPDTEAFF. For the CDR3, the DNA is TGCAGCTCTGGACCGGACACTGAAGCTTTCTTT.

This chain uses TRBV5-4 with TRBJ2-3; D not certain. This CDR3 region has 15 residues. V was pared by 1 base and J by 4 bases, with 13 bases between. Germline V CDR1 and CDR2: SGHNT, YYREEE (reference sequence). CDR3 in DNA: TGTGCCAGCAGCTTGAGGATTTCGGGCGCAGATACGCAGTATTTT. Encoded protein: CASSLRISGADTQYF.

The V call is TRBV5-1, the J call TRBJ2-6; D is ambiguous. This CDR3 contains 15 residues. The V and J ends lost 1 base and 1 base respectively, with 6 bases between them. The V gene's germline CDR1 is SGHRS and CDR2 YFSETQ. CDR3 sequence reads: CASSLLGSGANVLTF. The CDR3 DNA reads as TGCGCCAGCAGCTTGCTTGGATCTGGGGCCAACGTCCTGACTTTC.

The chain uses TRBV18 and TRBJ2-7; 9 nucleotides match TRBD1. J gave up 5 bases and V 3 bases, and 8 bases lay outside the gene matches. Germline V gene sequence: CDR1 KGHSH, CDR2 LQKENI. The CDR3 has 15 residues. CDR3 amino acids: CASSPAGQGRDEQYF. The DNA for the CDR3 is TGTGCCAGCTCACCCGCGGGACAGGGTAGAGACGAGCAGTACTTC.

The rearrangement links TRBV2 to TRBJ2-6; D ambiguous. V lost 2 bases and J lost 0, with 5 bases in between. Per germline, CDR1 SNHLY and CDR2 FYNNEI. The CDR3 totals 15 residues. CDR3: CASSELSSGANVLTF. The CDR3 coding sequence is TGTGCCAGCAGTGAATTATCCTCTGGGGCCAACGTCCTGACTTTC.

In this sample, this clone turned up a few times. J is TRBJ2-5 and V is TRBV18; D ambiguous. CDR1 is KGHSH and CDR2 is LQKENI in the germline V gene. Trimming stripped 2 bases from V and 5 bases from J, with 9 bases between. This CDR3 region has 13 residues. CDR3 bases: TGTGCCAGCTCACCAGCCCTCCAGGAGACCCAGTACTTC. Protein: CASSPALQETQYF.

The V call is TRBV7-9, the J call TRBJ2-5; possible D gene TRBD2, 6 bases. Between the trimmed V and J ends, which lost 5 bases and 2 bases, there was a span of 9 bases. Germline V CDR1 and CDR2: SEHNR, FQNEAQ (reference sequence). CDR3 length: 13 amino acids. The CDR3 coding sequence is TGTGCCAGCAGCAGTAGCGGTCAAGAGACCCAGTACTTC. This translates into CASSSSGQETQYF.

The genes are TRBV5-1 and TRBJ2-5, with D possibly matching TRBD1 (7 bases). CDR3 length equals 17 residues. Germline V lookup: CDR1 SGHRS, CDR2 YFSETQ. The V gene lost 0 bases and the J gene lost 5 bases, with 20 bases spanning the gap. For the CDR3, the DNA is TGCGCCAGCAGCTTGGACTTAAGTGGAGGGGGCCGGGAGACCCAGTACTTC. Translated, it gives CASSLDLSGGGRETQYF.

This clone occurred a few times. The chain joins TRBV7-2 to TRBJ2-5, with TRBD1 identical over 7 bases. J was trimmed by 2 bases and V by 6 bases; bases with no gene match: 6. Germline loops: CDR1 SGHTA, CDR2 FQGNSA. This CDR3 spans 14 amino acids. DNA for the CDR3: TGTGCCAGCAGTTTGGGGACAGCGCAAGAGACCCAGTACTTC. Translating gives CASSLGTAQETQYF.

Of note for this clone: The identical CDR3 is also encoded by other nucleotide sequences in the sample. The rearrangement uses TRBV18 and TRBJ2-7; D is perhaps TRBD1 (6 bases). V lost 0 bases, J lost 2 bases, and 8 bases lay in between. Germline-derived CDR1 and CDR2 are KGHSH and LQKENI. CDR3 size: 14 residues. The CDR3 loop reads CASSPPRGTYEQYF. Written as DNA, the CDR3 is TGTGCCAGCTCACCACCGAGGGGGACCTACGAGCAGTACTTC.

The chain has TRBV6-1 and TRBJ2-1, with D tentatively TRBD1 (5 bases). In germline, CDR1 is MNHNS, CDR2 SASEGT. The CDR3 has 14 amino acids. Trimming took 1 base from V and 10 from J, leaving 14 bases between them. In nucleotides, the CDR3 is TGTGCCAGCAGTGAAGGCAGGGTAAGAAACGAGCAGTTCTTC. Amino acid sequence: CASSEGRVRNEQFF.

The chain is built from TRBV30 and TRBJ2-1, with TRBD2 matching over 12 bases. V was pared by 3 bases and J by 6 bases, with 12 bases of the junction left unmatched. CDR1 and CDR2 (germline): GTSNPN, SVGIG (reference sequence). The CDR3 is made up of 17 amino acids. CDR3 loop: CAWRGTLAGGPRNEQFF. The CDR3 nucleotides read TGTGCCTGGAGAGGAACTCTAGCGGGGGGGCCCCGCAATGAGCAGTTCTTC.

V usage is TRBV30 and J usage is TRBJ2-7, with 7 bases fitting TRBD1. This CDR3 is built from 13 residues. Germline lookup yields CDR1 GTSNPN and CDR2 SVGIG (reference sequence). V lost 4 bases and J lost 1; bases outside the gene matches: 4. The CDR3 DNA sequence: TGTGCCTGGAAGAGGACAGGATCCTACGAGCAGTACTTC. It translates to CAWKRTGSYEQYF.